This TCR beta chain derives from a study of CXCR3-negative and CXCR3-positive naive CD8 T cells. Study results and limitations: Similar levels of surface CD5 were seen between naive subsets; TCR strength was inferred from TRB CDR3 properties. Both naive subsets showed comparably high diversity, and memory CD8+ cells showed much lower diversity. CXCR3-expressing naive cells carried TRB CDR3s more hydrophobic than those of CXCR3-negative naive cells. Similar TRBV-TRBJ gene usage was seen in naive CXCR3-negative and CXCR3-positive cells, but not in memory cells.

Germline V lookup: CDR1 DFQATT, CDR2 SNEGSKA (reference sequence). There are 13 residues in the CDR3. Every individual CD8+ T cell subset underwent sorting in triplicate at around 300,000 cells apiece. The authors made the TRB cDNA libraries by 5' RACE using UMI labels. With the 5' RACE reads reprocessed, TCRdb shows one record per CDR3 protein and no DNA. Listed are 120,000 to 150,000 distinct CDR3 sequences; roughly 0.28% falls within the top ten. Note on this clonotype: Its matching antigen is unknown.

This TCR derives from a human donor in good health. Some clones in this sample may be carry-over from other donors' samples. Sequenced sample: naive CXCR3+ CD8+ T cells from blood. Indicated subset: CD45RO-CCR7+CD27+CD95- naive CD8+ T cells expressing CXCR3 (TNR3+). The chain employs TRBV20-1 and TRBJ1-2; there is no DNA to check the TCRdb D call of TRBD1. CDR3 loop: CSAREGQGYGYTF.